These 32 T cell receptor beta chains were sequenced from one sample in a study of response to subunit inactivated influenza vaccine. MiXCR, applied by TCRdb to the RT-PCR reads, yields one record per CDR3 protein. The data contain more than 700,000 distinct CDR3 sequences, 21% of them seen just once; the ten biggest clones take up 9.5% to 13%. Material: PBMCs from blood, obtained around 5 days after vaccination. These receptors were taken from a man aged 45-65 years who received an inactivated influenza vaccine.

This clonotype appeared once. The chain carries TRBV4-3 and TRBJ2-7; 10 bases map to TRBD2. V shed 0 bases, J shed 3 bases, and the junction held 5 bases outside the gene matches. There are 16 residues in the CDR3. In germline, CDR1 is LGHNA, CDR2 YSLEER. CDR3 bases: TGCGCCAGCAGCCAAGATCCAGCGGGAGGGCTCTACGAGCAGTACTTC. Translating it yields CASSQDPAGGLYEQYF.

The chain has TRBV5-1 and TRBJ2-7; the match to TRBD2 covers 13 bases. In germline, CDR1 is SGHRS, CDR2 YFSETQ. V lost 3 bases and J lost 1; bases outside the gene matches: 4. The CDR3 runs 16 residues. Written as DNA, the CDR3 is TGCGCCAGCAGCTGGACGGGACTAGCGGGATCCTACGAGCAGTACTTC. The encoded protein is CASSWTGLAGSYEQYF.

The chain uses TRBV3-1 and TRBJ2-3; the D gene is possibly TRBD1 (5 bases). V lost 2 bases and J 4 bases, leaving 19 bases between the germline ends. CDR1 and CDR2 from the germline V gene are LGHDT and YNNKEL (reference sequence). The CDR3 totals 17 residues. CDR3 sequence: CASSQSRDSTLSDTQYF. The DNA of the CDR3 is TGTGCCAGCAGCCAATCCCGAGACAGTACGTTATCAGATACGCAGTATTTT.

The chain uses TRBV6-1 and TRBJ2-3; 9 positions match TRBD2. The germline V gene has CDR1 MNHNS and CDR2 SASEGT. Trimming removed 2 bases from V and 4 bases from J; junction bases left unmatched: 4. The CDR3 is 15 amino acids. As DNA, the CDR3 is TGTGCCAGCAGTGAAAGCGGGGGGCACTCAGATACGCAGTATTTT. Translating it yields CASSESGGHSDTQYF.

The V gene is TRBV7-2, the J gene TRBJ2-3; no clear D gene. The CDR3 is 17 residues long. Germline lookup yields CDR1 SGHTA and CDR2 FQGNSA. The ends were cut back, 0 bases at V and 2 bases at J, with 15 bases in the middle. The CDR3 sequence is CASSLAYSLGPTDTQYF. DNA of the CDR3: TGTGCCAGCAGCTTAGCTTATAGCTTGGGTCCCACAGATACGCAGTATTTT.

This clonotype was seen at least ten times. The chain is built from TRBV15 and TRBJ2-2, with TRBD1 as a possible D gene (6 bases). The CDR3 is made up of 17 amino acids. Trimming removed 2 bases at V and 2 bases at J, with 15 bases between. CDR1 is LNHNV and CDR2 is YYDKDF in the germline V gene (reference sequence). The DNA of the CDR3 is TGTGCCACCAGCAGAAAAGGGCAGGGGCTAAACACCGGGGAGCTGTTTTTT. It translates to CATSRKGQGLNTGELFF.

This clonotype has only a few counts. This chain connects TRBV12-3 or TRBV12-4 to TRBJ2-1; 7 positions agree with TRBD1. The ends lost 5 bases at V and 8 bases at J; junction bases unmatched: 9. The CDR3 loop spans 14 amino acids. This chain's CDR3 is CASSVRQGRDEQFF. For the CDR3, the DNA is TGTGCCAGCAGTGTTCGACAGGGTAGGGATGAGCAGTTCTTC.

The gene calls are TRBV24-1 and TRBJ2-1, with TRBD1 identical over 8 bases. J gave up 8 bases and V 2 bases, and 7 bases lay outside the gene matches. CDR3 length: 15 amino acids. Germline-derived CDR1 and CDR2 are KGHDR and SFDVKD. The CDR3 nucleotides are TGTGCCACCAGTGATTCGTCGGCAGGGGGCTATGAGCAGTTCTTC. This encodes CATSDSSAGGYEQFF.

This clonotype turned up a few times. The chain has TRBV20-1 and TRBJ2-7, with 9 bases aligning to TRBD1. This CDR3 has 15 residues. CDR1 and CDR2 from the germline V gene are DFQATT and SNEGSKA (reference sequence). The V segment lost 3 bases and the J segment 4 bases; nucleotides outside the gene matches: 10. The CDR3 region has the DNA TGCAGTGCTAGTCCCCTGGACAGGGGCGCATACGAGCAGTACTTC. Its protein is CSASPLDRGAYEQYF.

The rearrangement uses TRBV4-3 and TRBJ2-5; 9 nucleotides line up with TRBD1. Germline V gene data show CDR1 as LGHNA and CDR2 as YSLEER. V shed 3 bases, J shed 1 base, and the junction held 3 bases outside the gene matches. The length of the CDR3 is 15 residues. The CDR3 nucleotides read TGCGCCAGCAGCCATGGGGACAGGGCCCAAGAGACCCAGTACTTC. Protein: CASSHGDRAQETQYF.

The rearrangement links TRBV20-1 to TRBJ2-3, with 8 bases fitting TRBD2. Trimming at V came to 4 bases and at J to 0 bases, leaving 9 bases not matched to a gene. This CDR3 contains 16 residues. CDR1 and CDR2 (germline): DFQATT, SNEGSKA (reference sequence). The CDR3 region is CSATLAASGSTDTQYF. The CDR3 nucleotides read TGCAGTGCTACCCTCGCGGCTAGCGGGAGCACAGATACGCAGTATTTT.

The V gene is TRBV7-8, the J gene TRBJ2-7; D might be TRBD2 (5 bases). Germline CDR1 reads SGHVS; CDR2 reads FQNEAQ. Trimming pared 3 bases from V and 5 bases from J, leaving 11 bases between. The CDR3 loop spans 13 amino acids. CDR3 sequence (DNA): TGTGCCAGCAGCTTTACCGGGATCCACGAGCAGTACTTC. Its translation: CASSFTGIHEQYF.

In this sample, this clonotype turned up a few times. The genes are TRBV7-9 and TRBJ2-3; D remains unclear. V lost 6 bases and J lost 1, with 14 bases in between. Germline V CDR1 and CDR2: SEHNR, FQNEAQ (reference sequence). The CDR3 has 15 amino acids. The CDR3 loop is CASRPTTVRTDTQYF. The CDR3 nucleotides read TGTGCCAGCAGGCCAACTACCGTCCGCACAGATACGCAGTATTTT.

This clonotype showed up just a few times. The gene calls are TRBV20-1 and TRBJ2-7; D is unresolved. The CDR3 has 12 residues. CDR1 is DFQATT and CDR2 is SNEGSKA in the germline V gene (reference sequence). V was trimmed by 0 bases and J by 12 bases, leaving 15 bases between them. The CDR3 loop is CSARDRGNGLYF. The CDR3 DNA sequence: TGCAGTGCTAGAGATCGAGGAAACGGGCTGTACTTC.

V usage is TRBV29-1 and J usage is TRBJ2-7; 8 bases map to TRBD1. V lost 0 bases, J lost 6 bases, and 7 bases stayed unmatched. Germline V gene lookup returns CDR1 SQVTM and CDR2 ANQGSEA. This CDR3 has 14 residues. CDR3 nucleotides: TGCAGCGTTGAAGAGGGACAGGCACCTCTCGAGCAGTACTTC. Translation gives CSVEEGQAPLEQYF.

The chain has TRBV7-2 and TRBJ1-3; D remains unclear. Trimming cost V 2 bases and J 1 base, with 9 bases left between them. The CDR3 runs 15 residues. Germline assignment: CDR1 SGHTA and CDR2 FQGNSA. CDR3 bases: TGTGCCAGCAGCTTAATTGCAGCTTCTGGAAACACCATATATTTT. This gives the protein CASSLIAASGNTIYF.

This clonotype has a handful of counts. J is TRBJ2-1 and V is TRBV30, with D unresolved. The CDR3 loop spans 13 amino acids. Deletions cut 4 bases from V and 6 bases from J, with 13 bases between. Per germline, CDR1 GTSNPN and CDR2 SVGIG (reference sequence). The CDR3 sequence is CAWKIDFGNEQFF. The CDR3 nucleotides are TGTGCCTGGAAAATAGACTTCGGCAATGAGCAGTTCTTC.

A remark on this clonotype: Relative to the germline gene, one junction end is altered; a read error may explain this. The rearrangement links TRBV9 to TRBJ2-7, with 9 bases lining up with TRBD2. Germline V CDR1 and CDR2: SGDLS, YYNGEE. CDR3 length: 15 residues. Here the CDR3 DNA reads TGTGCCAGCAGCGTAGATGCGGGGGGGGGCTACGAGCAGTGCTTC. It is translated as CASSVDAGGGYEQCF.

This chain joins TRBV20-1 and TRBJ2-3; D gene ambiguous. CDR1 is DFQATT and CDR2 is SNEGSKA in the germline V gene (reference sequence). V lost 1 base, J lost 1 base, and 6 bases lay in between. The CDR3 has 13 residues. CDR3 region: CSARGRRTDTQYF. The CDR3 nucleotides are TGCAGTGCTAGAGGTCGGCGCACAGATACGCAGTATTTT.

The chain has TRBV3-1 and TRBJ2-7; D not resolved. Germline CDR1 and CDR2: LGHDT and YNNKEL (reference sequence). The CDR3 spans 14 residues. V dropped 3 bases and J dropped 3 bases, with 12 bases sitting between them. The CDR3 nucleotides read TGTGCCAGCAGCCACGACGGCAGGAACTACGAGCAGTACTTC. Translating it yields CASSHDGRNYEQYF.

This clonotype was seen more than once but under ten times. This sequence joins TRBV12-3 or TRBV12-4 and TRBJ1-2; no definite D call. Trimming removed 7 bases from V and 7 bases from J, with 10 bases in between. The CDR3 runs to 11 residues. The CDR3 region is CASTLGIGYTF. The CDR3, as DNA: TGTGCCAGCACCCTCGGTATTGGCTACACCTTC.

In nucleotides, the CDR3 is TGTGCCAGCAGTCTCCGGGACTCGCAATTCTACGAGCAGTACTTC. It yields the protein CASSLRDSQFYEQYF. The gene calls are TRBV27 and TRBJ2-7; a possible D gene is TRBD2 (6 bases). Trimming pared 5 bases from V and 3 bases from J, leaving 17 bases between. Per germline, CDR1 MNHEY and CDR2 SMNVEV (reference sequence). This CDR3 is built from 15 residues.

In this sample, this clonotype turned up a few times. The chain recombines TRBV6-1 with TRBJ2-7; D is ambiguous. With 8 bases removed from V and 5 bases from J, the gap between germline ends came to 16 bases. From germline, CDR1 is MNHNS and CDR2 SASEGT. The CDR3 has 13 residues. DNA of the CDR3: TGTGCCAGCGGCCATTGGGCGGCGGACGAGCAGTACTTC. Its translation is CASGHWAADEQYF.

This clonotype was detected only a few times. This rearrangement joins TRBV28 to TRBJ2-1, with 9 bases that match TRBD1. The CDR3 runs to 15 residues. Trimming removed 7 bases from V and 6 bases from J; junction bases left unmatched: 10. CDR1 MDHEN and CDR2 SYDVKM come from the germline V gene. As DNA, the CDR3 is TGTGCCAGCAAAACAGGGGGCGAGTTACGCAATGAGCAGTTCTTC. Amino acids: CASKTGGELRNEQFF.

This chain connects TRBV5-1 to TRBJ2-1; D is perhaps TRBD1 (6 bases). The V end lost 2 bases, the J end lost 5 bases, and 11 bases lay between the germline ends. Germline V lookup: CDR1 SGHRS, CDR2 YFSETQ. The CDR3 runs to 14 residues. CDR3 residues: CASSFQGPDNEQFF. The CDR3 coding sequence is TGCGCCAGCAGCTTTCAGGGGCCTGACAATGAGCAGTTCTTC.

The chain couples TRBV7-9 to TRBJ2-1, with 11 bases aligning to TRBD2. The CDR3 consists of 14 residues. V lost 3 bases and J lost 9; bases outside the gene matches: 4. CDR1 is SEHNR and CDR2 is FQNEAQ in the germline V gene (reference sequence). CDR3 protein: CASSFSGGAVEQFF. CDR3 bases: TGTGCCAGCAGCTTTAGCGGGGGGGCCGTTGAGCAGTTCTTC.

The rearrangement links TRBV19 to TRBJ2-1, with 8 nucleotides matching TRBD1. The ends lost 3 bases at V and 8 bases at J; junction bases unmatched: 3. This CDR3 contains 13 residues. The germline CDR1 and CDR2 sequences are LNHDA and SQIVND (reference sequence). The CDR3 region is CASSMGQEHEQFF. DNA for the CDR3: TGTGCCAGTAGTATGGGACAGGAGCATGAGCAGTTCTTC. The entire variable domain, with the rest obtained from reference TRBV19 and TRBJ2-1, is as follows: DGGITQSPKYLFRKEGQNVTLSCEQNLNHDAMYWYRQDPGQGLRLIYYSQIVNDFQKGDIAEGYSVSREKKESFPLTVTSAQKNPTAFYLCASSMGQEHEQFFGPGTRLTVL.

This chain connects TRBV7-3 to TRBJ2-7; 8 bases agree with TRBD1. The CDR3 runs to 13 residues. The germline gives CDR1 SGHTA, CDR2 FQGTGA. J gave up 6 bases and V 3 bases, and 4 bases lay outside the gene matches. The CDR3 reads CASSLDRDGEQYF. For the CDR3, the DNA is TGTGCCAGCAGCTTGGACAGGGATGGCGAGCAGTACTTC.

Only a few counts were recorded for this clonotype. The V and J genes are TRBV29-1 and TRBJ2-2; 10 bases align to TRBD2. The CDR3 totals 14 residues. Germline values: CDR1 SQVTM, CDR2 ANQGSEA. Trimming removed 3 bases from V and 4 bases from J; junction bases left unmatched: 2. The CDR3 DNA follows: TGCAGCGTTGATCTAGCGGGGGTCACCGGGGAGCTGTTTTTT. This gives the protein CSVDLAGVTGELFF.

This clonotype showed up just a few times. The V call is TRBV6-1, the J call TRBJ2-7, with D possibly matching TRBD1 (5 bases). Germline V CDR1 and CDR2: MNHNS, SASEGT. Trimming pared 5 bases from V and 3 bases from J, leaving 14 bases between. This CDR3 has 14 residues. The CDR3: CASSPGRMNYEQYF. DNA for the CDR3: TGTGCCAGCAGTCCAGGGCGTATGAACTACGAGCAGTACTTC.

The rearrangement uses TRBV6-1 and TRBJ2-1; unclear D gene. CDR3 length: 12 residues. With 5 bases removed from V and 4 bases from J, the gap between germline ends came to 6 bases. The V gene's germline CDR1 is MNHNS and CDR2 SASEGT. The CDR3 sequence: CASSTLYNEQFF. CDR3 bases: TGTGCCAGCAGTACTTTGTACAATGAGCAGTTCTTC.

This clonotype showed up just a few times. The chain is built from TRBV5-1 and TRBJ1-1, with D unresolved. The CDR3 loop spans 14 amino acids. Germline V lookup: CDR1 SGHRS, CDR2 YFSETQ. Trimming shortened V by 0 bases and J by 4 bases, and 10 bases separated the two germline ends. The CDR3 coding sequence is TGCGCCAGCAGCTTGGGAAGTATGGGCACTGAAGCTTTCTTT. Its translation: CASSLGSMGTEAFF.